The 15 T cell receptor beta chains listed next were all sequenced from one sample in a study of blood T cell repertoires in COVID-19 (dated by TCRdb to 2018 to 2020). The library was obtained by the immunoSEQ multiplex PCR assay. Imported from immuneACCESS, the table was reduced by TCRdb to in-frame sequences with V and J called. These copies leave out some clones; in studies compared against another copy, an unresolved V gene accounts for under half, and the cause of the remainder is not known. Present in this sample are nearly 70,000 clones, about nine tenths of which were seen just once. Jointly, the top ten make up 6% to 7% of the sample. Sequenced sample: peripheral blood. Source of these receptors: a woman in her 70s with acute or convalescent COVID-19.

The chain has TRBV6-6 and TRBJ1-4; 7 bases are a match to TRBD1. V gave up 3 bases and J gave up 10 bases; unmatched junction bases: 8. Looked up from germline, CDR1 is MNHNY and CDR2 is SVGAGI (reference sequence). This CDR3 contains 14 residues. The CDR3 reads CASSYTTGSGKLFF. In nucleotides, the CDR3 is TGTGCCAGCAGTTATACGACAGGGTCGGGAAAACTGTTTTTT.

The V call is TRBV7-2, the J call TRBJ1-2, with 7 bases identical to TRBD1. The V gene end was trimmed by 4 bases and the J gene end by 8 bases; junction bases not matched to a gene: 10. This CDR3 comprises 14 residues. CDR1 SGHTA and CDR2 FQGNSA come from the germline V gene. CDR3 region: CASSSSSRGQGYTF. DNA for the CDR3: TGTGCCAGCAGCTCTTCTTCGAGGGGGCAGGGCTACACCTTC.

The chain carries TRBV9 and TRBJ2-1, with 8 bases identical to TRBD1. Germline V lookup: CDR1 SGDLS, CDR2 YYNGEE. Trimming cost V 6 bases and J 2 bases; bases outside gene matches: 7. CDR3 length: 15 amino acids. The CDR3 region is CASTRRTGPYNEQFF. The CDR3 DNA sequence: TGTGCCAGCACCAGGAGGACAGGGCCCTACAATGAGCAGTTCTTC.

This clone was observed a few times. The rearrangement uses TRBV7-2 and TRBJ1-5; D gene unclear. The CDR3 runs 17 residues. The germline gives CDR1 SGHTA, CDR2 FQGNSA. Trimming removed 3 bases at V and 0 bases at J, with 15 bases between. The CDR3 DNA reads TGTGCCAGCAGCTTCGGGTCGGGAGCTTTTAGCAATCAGCCCCAGCATTTT. Translation gives CASSFGSGAFSNQPQHF.

The chain uses TRBV28 and TRBJ1-2; D is uncertain. Between the trimmed V and J ends, which lost 4 bases and 0 bases, there was a span of 12 bases. CDR3 length equals 15 residues. The germline V gene has CDR1 MDHEN and CDR2 SYDVKM. CDR3 coding DNA: TGTGCCAGCAGTTCCGGAGGGTACGCTAACTATGGCTACACCTTC. Protein sequence: CASSSGGYANYGYTF.

The V call is TRBV30, the J call TRBJ2-1; D uncertain. Germline CDR1 and CDR2: GTSNPN and SVGIG (reference sequence). V was shortened by 1 base and J by 3 bases, with 7 bases between the two germline ends. The CDR3 contains 13 residues. CDR3 sequence: CAWSGESYNEQFF. In nucleotides, the CDR3 is TGTGCCTGGAGTGGAGAGAGCTACAATGAGCAGTTCTTC.

The chain has TRBV4-3 and TRBJ1-6; the match to TRBD1 covers 8 bases. The CDR3 has 15 amino acids. Germline CDR1 LGHNA, CDR2 YSLEER. V dropped 1 base and J dropped 7; count of bases not matched to a gene: 3. CDR3 sequence (DNA): TGCGCCAGCAGCCAAGGGACAGGGAGGAATTCACCCCTCCACTTT. This codes for CASSQGTGRNSPLHF.

Of note for this clone: Distinct nucleotide sequences in the sample also encode this CDR3. The CDR3 region has the DNA TGCGCCAGCAGTCTAGCGGGCAACACCGGGGAGCTGTTTTTT. It encodes CASSLAGNTGELFF. This chain uses TRBV5-1 with TRBJ2-2, with TRBD2 matching 8 bases. The CDR3 runs 14 residues. In germline, CDR1 is SGHRS, CDR2 YFSETQ. Germline trimming cut 5 bases from V and 2 bases from J; bases unmatched to any gene: 2.

This chain uses TRBV7-2 with TRBJ2-1; D is ambiguous. Germline CDR1 reads SGHTA; CDR2 reads FQGNSA. V shed 0 bases and J shed 3 bases, with 9 bases lying between them. The CDR3 is 15 residues long. The CDR3 DNA is TGTGCCAGCAGCTTAGCAGCTCCGAGCTACAATGAGCAGTTCTTC. This encodes CASSLAAPSYNEQFF.

The chain joins TRBV27 to TRBJ2-7; 12 bases fit TRBD1. V gave up 4 bases and J gave up 2 bases; unmatched junction bases: 3. The CDR3 is 15 residues long. The germline gives CDR1 MNHEY, CDR2 SMNVEV (reference sequence). The CDR3 loop is CASSSGTGGTYEQYF. The CDR3 coding sequence is TGTGCCAGCAGTTCGGGGACAGGGGGCACCTACGAGCAGTACTTC.

The J gene is TRBJ2-5, the V gene TRBV7-3, with D possibly TRBD1 on 5 matching bases. The CDR3 runs to 13 residues. The V gene's germline CDR1 is SGHTA and CDR2 FQGTGA. The germline V and J ends were trimmed by 3 bases and 5 bases, with 10 bases remaining between them. The CDR3 sequence is CASSFGAGETQYF. The CDR3 nucleotides are TGTGCCAGCAGCTTTGGGGCCGGGGAGACCCAGTACTTC. The full variable domain, completed using reference TRBV7-3 and TRBJ2-5, is GAGVSQTPSNKVTEKGKYVELRCDPISGHTALYWYRQSLGQGPEFLIYFQGTGAADDSGLPNDRFFAVRPEGSVSTLKIQRTERGDSAVYLCASSFGAGETQYFGPGTRLLVL.

This sequence joins TRBV7-9 and TRBJ2-2; D is perhaps TRBD1 (5 bases). Germline V gives CDR1 SEHNR, CDR2 FQNEAQ (reference sequence). This CDR3 has 15 residues. Trimming pared 5 bases from V and 0 bases from J, leaving 10 bases between. The CDR3 DNA sequence: TGTGCCAGCAGCCTTTGGGGCTCGAACACCGGGGAGCTGTTTTTT. Protein product: CASSLWGSNTGELFF.

The table lists this clone with a count of one. The genes are TRBV27 and TRBJ2-2, with D possibly TRBD1 on 6 matching bases. Trimming pared 7 bases from V and 0 bases from J, leaving 21 bases between. Germline V gene lookup returns CDR1 MNHEY and CDR2 SMNVEV (reference sequence). The CDR3 spans 18 residues. The CDR3 sequence: CASTFFRQDLPNTGELFF. The DNA of the CDR3 is TGTGCCAGCACCTTCTTTCGACAGGACCTGCCGAACACCGGGGAGCTGTTTTTT.

The rearrangement links TRBV19 to TRBJ2-3, with D uncertain. CDR1 LNHDA and CDR2 SQIVND come from the germline V gene (reference sequence). V lost 4 bases and J lost 5, with 4 bases in between. The CDR3 has 11 amino acids. CDR3 DNA: TGTGCCAGTAGTAGTCTAGATACGCAGTATTTT. It yields the protein CASSSLDTQYF.

This chain joins TRBV7-2 and TRBJ1-2; D unresolved. The V end was cut by 5 bases, the J end by 5 bases, with 12 bases between. Germline V gene lookup returns CDR1 SGHTA and CDR2 FQGNSA. The CDR3 is made up of 13 amino acids. DNA of the CDR3: TGTGCCAGCAGCCTCAACCAGTTTTATGGCTACACCTTC. Its protein product is CASSLNQFYGYTF.